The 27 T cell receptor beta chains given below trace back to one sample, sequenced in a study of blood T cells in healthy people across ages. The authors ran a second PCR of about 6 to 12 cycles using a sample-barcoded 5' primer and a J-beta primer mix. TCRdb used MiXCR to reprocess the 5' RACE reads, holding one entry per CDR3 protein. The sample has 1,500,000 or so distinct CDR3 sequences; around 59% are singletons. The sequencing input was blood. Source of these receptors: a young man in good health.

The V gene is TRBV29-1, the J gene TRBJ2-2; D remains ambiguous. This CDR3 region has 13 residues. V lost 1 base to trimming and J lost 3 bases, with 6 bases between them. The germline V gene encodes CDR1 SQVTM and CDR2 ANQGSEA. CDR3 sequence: CSVEGSYTGELFF. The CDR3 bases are TGCAGCGTTGAAGGGTCTTACACCGGGGAGCTGTTTTTT.

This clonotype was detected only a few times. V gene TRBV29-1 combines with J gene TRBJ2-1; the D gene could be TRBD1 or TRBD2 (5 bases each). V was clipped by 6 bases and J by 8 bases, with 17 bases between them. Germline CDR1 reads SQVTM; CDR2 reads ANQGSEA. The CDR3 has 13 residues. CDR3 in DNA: TGCAGCGTCCCTGATGTCCGGGGCGATGAGCAGTTCTTC. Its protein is CSVPDVRGDEQFF.

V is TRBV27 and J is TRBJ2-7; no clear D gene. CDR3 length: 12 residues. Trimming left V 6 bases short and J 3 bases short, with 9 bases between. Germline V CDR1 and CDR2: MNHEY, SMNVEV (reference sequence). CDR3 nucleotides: TGTGCCAGCAGCGAAAATCTCTACGAGCAGTACTTC. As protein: CASSENLYEQYF.

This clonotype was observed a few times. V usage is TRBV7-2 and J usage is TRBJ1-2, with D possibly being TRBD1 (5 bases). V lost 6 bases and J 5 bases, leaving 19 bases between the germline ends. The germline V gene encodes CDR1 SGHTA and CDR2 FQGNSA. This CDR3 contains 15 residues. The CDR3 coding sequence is TGTGCCAGCAGGCTTAGGTGGGGTCAGGGATATGGCTACACCTTC. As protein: CASRLRWGQGYGYTF.

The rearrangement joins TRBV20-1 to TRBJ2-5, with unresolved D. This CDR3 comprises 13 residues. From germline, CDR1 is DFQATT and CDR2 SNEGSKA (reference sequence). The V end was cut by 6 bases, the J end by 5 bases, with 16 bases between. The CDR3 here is CSASSIGYETQYF. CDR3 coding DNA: TGCAGTGCCAGTTCGATCGGCTACGAGACCCAGTACTTC.

CDR3 sequence reads: CASSPIPGTPNYGYTF. The CDR3 nucleotides read TGTGCCAGCAGCCCCATCCCCGGGACACCTAACTATGGCTACACCTTC. The chain couples TRBV3-1 to TRBJ1-2; tentative D call: TRBD1 (6 bases). Germline CDR1 is LGHDT and CDR2 is YNNKEL (reference sequence). The CDR3 loop spans 16 amino acids. V shed 4 bases and J shed 0 bases, with 15 bases lying between them.

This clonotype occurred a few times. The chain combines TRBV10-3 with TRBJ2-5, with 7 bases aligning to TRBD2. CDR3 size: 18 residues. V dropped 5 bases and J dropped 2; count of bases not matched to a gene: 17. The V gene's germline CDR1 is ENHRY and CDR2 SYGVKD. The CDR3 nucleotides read TGTGCCATCAGTATTAACCCATCGGTGGCGGGAGTACAAGAGACCCAGTACTTC. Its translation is CAISINPSVAGVQETQYF.

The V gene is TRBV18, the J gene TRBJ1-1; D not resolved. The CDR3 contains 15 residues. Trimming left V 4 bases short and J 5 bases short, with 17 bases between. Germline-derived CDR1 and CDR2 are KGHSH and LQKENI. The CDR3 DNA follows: TGTGCCAGCTCACGAGCGAGGGATAAGGGAACTGAAGCTTTCTTT. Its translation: CASSRARDKGTEAFF. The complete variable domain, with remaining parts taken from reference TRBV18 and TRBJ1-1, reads NAGVMQNPRHLVRRRGQEARLRCSPMKGHSHVYWYRQLPEEGLKFMVYLQKENIIDESGMPKERFSAEFPKEGPSILRIQQVVRGDSAAYFCASSRARDKGTEAFFGQGTRLTVV.

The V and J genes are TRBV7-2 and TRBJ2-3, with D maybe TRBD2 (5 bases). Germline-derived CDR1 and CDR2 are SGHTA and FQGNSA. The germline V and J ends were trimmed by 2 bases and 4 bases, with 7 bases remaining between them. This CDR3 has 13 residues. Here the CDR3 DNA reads TGTGCCAGCAGCTTAATGGACTCAGATACGCAGTATTTT. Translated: CASSLMDSDTQYF.

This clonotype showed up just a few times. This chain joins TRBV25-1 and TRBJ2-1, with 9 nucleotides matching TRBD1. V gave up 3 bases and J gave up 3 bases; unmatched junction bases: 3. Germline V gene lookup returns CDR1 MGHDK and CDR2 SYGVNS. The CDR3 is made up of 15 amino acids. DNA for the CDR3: TGTGCCAGCAGTGACCGGGACAGGGTCTACAATGAGCAGTTCTTC. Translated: CASSDRDRVYNEQFF.

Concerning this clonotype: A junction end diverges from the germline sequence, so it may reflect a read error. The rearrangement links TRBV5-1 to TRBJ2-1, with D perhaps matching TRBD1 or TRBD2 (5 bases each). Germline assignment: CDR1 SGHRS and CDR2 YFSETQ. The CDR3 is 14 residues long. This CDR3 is CASSFRGPSLEQFF. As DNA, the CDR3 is TGCGCCAGCAGCTTCCGGGGCCCGAGTTTGGAGCAGTTCTTT.

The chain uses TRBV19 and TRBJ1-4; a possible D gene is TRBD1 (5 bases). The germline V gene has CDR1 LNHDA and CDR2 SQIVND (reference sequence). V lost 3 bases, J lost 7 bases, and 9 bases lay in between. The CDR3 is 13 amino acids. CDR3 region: CASSMTRGEKLFF. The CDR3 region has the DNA TGTGCCAGTAGTATGACAAGGGGTGAAAAACTGTTTTTT.

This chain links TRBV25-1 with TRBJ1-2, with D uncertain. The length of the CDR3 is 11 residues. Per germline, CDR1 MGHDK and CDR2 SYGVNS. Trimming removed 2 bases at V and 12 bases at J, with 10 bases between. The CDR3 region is CASSEGPIHTF. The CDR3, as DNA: TGTGCCAGCAGTGAAGGCCCAATCCACACCTTC.

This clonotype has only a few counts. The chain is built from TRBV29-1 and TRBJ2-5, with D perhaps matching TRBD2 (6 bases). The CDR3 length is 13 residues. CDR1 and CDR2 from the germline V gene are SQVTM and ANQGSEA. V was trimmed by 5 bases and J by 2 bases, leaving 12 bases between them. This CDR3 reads CSVTGENQETQYF. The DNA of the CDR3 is TGCAGCGTTACGGGGGAGAATCAAGAGACCCAGTACTTC.

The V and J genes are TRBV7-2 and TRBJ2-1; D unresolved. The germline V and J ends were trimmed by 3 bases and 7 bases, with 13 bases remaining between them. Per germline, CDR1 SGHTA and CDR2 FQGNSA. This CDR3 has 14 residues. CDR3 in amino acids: CASSFDGIPNEQFF. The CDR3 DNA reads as TGTGCCAGCAGCTTCGATGGAATACCTAATGAGCAGTTCTTC. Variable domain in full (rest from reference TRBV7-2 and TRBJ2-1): GAGVSQSPSNKVTEKGKDVELRCDPISGHTALYWYRQSLGQGLEFLIYFQGNSAPDKSGLPSDRFSAERTGGSVSTLTIQRTQQEDSAVYLCASSFDGIPNEQFFGPGTRLTVL.

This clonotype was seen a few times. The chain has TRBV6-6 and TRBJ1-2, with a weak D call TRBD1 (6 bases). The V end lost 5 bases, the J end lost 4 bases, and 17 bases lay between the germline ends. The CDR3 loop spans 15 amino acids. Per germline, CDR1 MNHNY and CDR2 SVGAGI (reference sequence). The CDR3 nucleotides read TGTGCCAGCAGTAACAAACAGGGTACCCTCTATGGCTACACCTTC. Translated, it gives CASSNKQGTLYGYTF.

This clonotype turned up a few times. Written as DNA, the CDR3 is TGCAGCGTTGTGACTAGCTCCTACAATGAGCAGTTCTTC. The encoded protein is CSVVTSSYNEQFF. The chain has TRBV29-1 and TRBJ2-1, with D tentatively TRBD2 (6 bases). V gave up 4 bases and J gave up 0 bases, with 7 bases separating them. The CDR3 totals 13 residues. Looked up from germline, CDR1 is SQVTM and CDR2 is ANQGSEA.

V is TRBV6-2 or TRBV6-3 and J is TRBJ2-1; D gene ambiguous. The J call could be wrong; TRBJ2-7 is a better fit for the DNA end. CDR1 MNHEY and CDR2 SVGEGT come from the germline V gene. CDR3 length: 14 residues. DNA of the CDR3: TGTGCCAGCAGTTATCCGGGTTGGGTCTACGAGCAGTACTTC. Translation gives CASSYPGWVYEQYF.

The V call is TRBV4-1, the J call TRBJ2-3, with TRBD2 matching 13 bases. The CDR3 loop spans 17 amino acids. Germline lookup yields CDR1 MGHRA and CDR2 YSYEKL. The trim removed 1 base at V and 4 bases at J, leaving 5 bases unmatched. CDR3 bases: TGCGCCAGCAGCCAAGTAGGGACTAGCGGGGATGCAGATACGCAGTATTTT. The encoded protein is CASSQVGTSGDADTQYF.

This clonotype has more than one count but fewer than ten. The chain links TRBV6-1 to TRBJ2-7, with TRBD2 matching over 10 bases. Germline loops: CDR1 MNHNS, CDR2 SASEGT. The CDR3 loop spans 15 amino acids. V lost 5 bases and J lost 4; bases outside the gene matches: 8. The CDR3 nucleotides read TGTGCCAGCAGTCCTTGGACTAGCGGAACTTACGAGCAGTACTTC. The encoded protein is CASSPWTSGTYEQYF.

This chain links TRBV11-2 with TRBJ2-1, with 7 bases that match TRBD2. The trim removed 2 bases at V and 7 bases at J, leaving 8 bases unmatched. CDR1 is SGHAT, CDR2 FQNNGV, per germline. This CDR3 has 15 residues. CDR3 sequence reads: CASSLWASGGNEQFF. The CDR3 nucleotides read TGTGCCAGCAGCTTATGGGCTAGCGGCGGGAATGAGCAGTTCTTC.

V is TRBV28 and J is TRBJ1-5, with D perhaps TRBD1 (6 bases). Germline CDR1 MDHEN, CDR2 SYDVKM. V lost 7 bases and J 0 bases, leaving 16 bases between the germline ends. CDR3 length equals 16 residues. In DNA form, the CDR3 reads TGTGCCAGCACCGGGGATCAGGGGTATAGCAATCAGCCCCAGCATTTT. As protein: CASTGDQGYSNQPQHF.

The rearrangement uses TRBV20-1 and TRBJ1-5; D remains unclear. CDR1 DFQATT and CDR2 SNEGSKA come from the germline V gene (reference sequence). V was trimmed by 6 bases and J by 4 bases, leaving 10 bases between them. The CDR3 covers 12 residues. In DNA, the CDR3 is TGCAGTGCCGTAGAGGGTAATCAGCCCCAGCATTTT. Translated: CSAVEGNQPQHF.

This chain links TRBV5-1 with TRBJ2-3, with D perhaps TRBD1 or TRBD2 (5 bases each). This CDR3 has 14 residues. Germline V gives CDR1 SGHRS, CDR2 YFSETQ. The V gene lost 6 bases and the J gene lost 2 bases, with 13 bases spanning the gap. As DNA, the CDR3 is TGCGCCAGCAAGGACGGGGACCACACAGATACGCAGTATTTT. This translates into CASKDGDHTDTQYF.

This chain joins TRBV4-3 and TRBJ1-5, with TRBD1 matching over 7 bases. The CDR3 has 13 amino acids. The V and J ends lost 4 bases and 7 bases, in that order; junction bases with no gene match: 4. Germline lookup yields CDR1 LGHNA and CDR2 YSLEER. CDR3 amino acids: CASSRVQGQPQHF. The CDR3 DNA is TGCGCCAGCAGCCGGGTACAGGGGCAGCCCCAGCATTTT.

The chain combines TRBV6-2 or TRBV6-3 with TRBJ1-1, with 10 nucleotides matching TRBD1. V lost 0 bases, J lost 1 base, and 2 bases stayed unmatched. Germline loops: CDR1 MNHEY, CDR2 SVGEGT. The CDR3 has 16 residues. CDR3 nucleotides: TGTGCCAGCAGTTACTCGACAGGGGGCTGGAACACTGAAGCTTTCTTT. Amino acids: CASSYSTGGWNTEAFF.

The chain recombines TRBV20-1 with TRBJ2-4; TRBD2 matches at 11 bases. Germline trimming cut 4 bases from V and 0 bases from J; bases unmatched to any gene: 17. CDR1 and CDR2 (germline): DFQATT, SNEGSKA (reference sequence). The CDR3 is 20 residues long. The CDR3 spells CSATAFGTSGGDLAKNIQYF. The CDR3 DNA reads TGCAGTGCTACGGCCTTCGGGACTAGCGGAGGGGATCTAGCCAAAAACATTCAGTACTTC.